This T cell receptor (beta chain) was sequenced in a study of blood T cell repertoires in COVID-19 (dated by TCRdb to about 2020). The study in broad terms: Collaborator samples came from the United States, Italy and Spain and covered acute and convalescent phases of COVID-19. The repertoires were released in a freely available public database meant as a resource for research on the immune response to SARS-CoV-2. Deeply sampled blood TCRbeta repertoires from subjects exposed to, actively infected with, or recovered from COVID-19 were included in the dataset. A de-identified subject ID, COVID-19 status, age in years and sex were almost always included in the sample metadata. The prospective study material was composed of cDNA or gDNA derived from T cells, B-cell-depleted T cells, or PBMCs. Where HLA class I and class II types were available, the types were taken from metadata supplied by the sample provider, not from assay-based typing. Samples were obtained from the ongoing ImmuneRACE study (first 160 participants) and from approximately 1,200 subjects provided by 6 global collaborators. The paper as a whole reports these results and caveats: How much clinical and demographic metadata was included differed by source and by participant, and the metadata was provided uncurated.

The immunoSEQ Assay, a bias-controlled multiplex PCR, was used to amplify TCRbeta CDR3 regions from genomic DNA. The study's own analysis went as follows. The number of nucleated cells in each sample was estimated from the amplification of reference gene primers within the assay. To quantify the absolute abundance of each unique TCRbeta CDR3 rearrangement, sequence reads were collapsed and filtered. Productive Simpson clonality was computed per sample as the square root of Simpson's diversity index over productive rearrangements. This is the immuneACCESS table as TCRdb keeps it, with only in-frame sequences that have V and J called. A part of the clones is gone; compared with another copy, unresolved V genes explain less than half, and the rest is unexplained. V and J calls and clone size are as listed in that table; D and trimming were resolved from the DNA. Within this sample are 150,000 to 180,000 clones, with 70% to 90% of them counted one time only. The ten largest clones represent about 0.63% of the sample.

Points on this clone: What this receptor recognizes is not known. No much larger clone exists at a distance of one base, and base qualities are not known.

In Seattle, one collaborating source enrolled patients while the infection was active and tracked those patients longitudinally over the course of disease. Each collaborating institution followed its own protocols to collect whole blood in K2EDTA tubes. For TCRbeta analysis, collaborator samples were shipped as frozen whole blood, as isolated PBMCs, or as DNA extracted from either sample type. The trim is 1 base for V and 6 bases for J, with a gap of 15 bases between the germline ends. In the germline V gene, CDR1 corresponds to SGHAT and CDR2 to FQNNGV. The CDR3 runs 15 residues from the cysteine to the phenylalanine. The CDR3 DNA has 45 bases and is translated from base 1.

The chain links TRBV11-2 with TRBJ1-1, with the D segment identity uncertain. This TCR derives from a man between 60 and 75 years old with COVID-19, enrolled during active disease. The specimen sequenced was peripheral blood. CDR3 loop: CASSLVARGFSEAFF. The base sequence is TGTGCCAGCAGCTTAGTGGCGCGAGGGTTTTCTGAAGCTTTCTTT.